This TCR beta chain emerged from a study of patients and donors after allogeneic stem cell transplantation. Trimming cost V 0 bases and J 0 bases; bases outside gene matches: 7. CDR3 length: 17 residues. Germline CDR1 reads LGHNA; CDR2 reads YNFKEQ. TCRdb independently ran MiXCR on the RT-PCR reads; one entry per CDR3 protein. The profile covers roughly 960,000 distinct CDR3 sequences, with roughly 17% appearing a single time and roughly 6.4% taken by the ten largest. The chain recombines TRBV4-2 with TRBJ1-1; TRBD1 matches 7 bases. This TCR was recovered from a human donor who was either an allogeneic HSCT recipient or a stem cell or donor lymphocyte infusion donor (not recorded which). It is not recorded whose cells these are; they may come from a transplant donor. Sequencing was performed on blood, either unsorted or a sorted T cell fraction (not recorded which). CDR3: CASSQDRKGAMNTEAFF. DNA of the CDR3: TGTGCCAGCAGCCAAGATCGGAAGGGGGCGATGAACACTGAAGCTTTCTTT.